The rows below give T cell receptor beta chains drawn from one sample of a study of early T cells in non-severe SARS-CoV-2 infection. TCRdb ran MiXCR on the 5' RACE reads and lists one entry per CDR3 protein. Of around 67,000 distinct CDR3 sequences listed, 12% are singletons. Specimen: whole blood. Receptor source: an adult who was a healthcare worker with PCR-confirmed SARS-CoV-2 infection or an uninfected control (not recorded which). Each CDR3 is given with its conserved first and last residue. D genes are given only for firm matches. Clone size appears in some rows only: once, few, many, or a class for an expanded clone.

j_call d_call clone_size v_call cdr3_nt cdr3_aa
TRBJ1-6 . many TRBV18 TGTGCCAGCTCATCCCGGGACATTAATTCACCCCTCCACTTT CASSSRDINSPLHF
TRBJ2-3 TRBD2 many TRBV6-2/TRBV6-3 TGTGCCAGCAGTTACTCGACGGGAGGGCCCGTCTACGATACGCAGTATTTT CASSYSTGGPVYDTQYF
TRBJ2-1 . many TRBV7-8 TGTGCCAGCAGCTATACACGGAATGAGCAGTTCTTC CASSYTRNEQFF
TRBJ1-5 TRBD1 many TRBV20-1 TGCAGTGCTCCTACAGGGGAACATCAGCCCCAGCATTTT CSAPTGEHQPQHF
TRBJ2-1 . few TRBV3-1 TGTGCCAGCAGCCAGGGAACTACCTTCTGGTTCTTC CASSQGTTFWFF
TRBJ2-7 TRBD1 many TRBV29-1 TGCAGCGTTGAGCGGACAGGGGGATACGAGCAGTACTTC CSVERTGGYEQYF
TRBJ2-3 . many TRBV20-1 TGCAGTGCTAGTTACGCAAACACAGATACGCAGTATTTT CSASYANTDTQYF
TRBJ2-6 . once TRBV5-6 TGTGCCAGCAGCTTGGCTCTCGGCTTCGAAGGGAACAACGTCCTGACTTTC CASSLALGFEGNNVLTF
TRBJ2-7 . . TRBV27 TGTGCCAGCGGCTCGAACAGGGTCCTCGAGCAGTACTTC CASGSNRVLEQYF
TRBJ2-5 . many TRBV28 TGTGCCAGCAGTTTACAGGGAATAGAGACCCAGTACTTC CASSLQGIETQYF
TRBJ1-1 . many TRBV12-5 TGTGCTAGTGTTCCGGGGGGTGGCACTGAAGCTTTCTTT CASVPGGGTEAFF
TRBJ1-1 . many TRBV10-3 TGTGCCATCAGACCCTGGGGCAGTACCGACACTGAAGCTTTCTTT CAIRPWGSTDTEAFF
TRBJ2-5 . many TRBV6-6 TGTGCCAGCAGTTACGGGGTAGAAGAGACCCAGTACTTC CASSYGVEETQYF
TRBJ1-6 . many TRBV27 TGTGCCAGCAGTTTTAGGAGCGGCTATAATTCACCCCTCCACTTT CASSFRSGYNSPLHF
TRBJ2-1 TRBD1 few TRBV28 TGTGCCAGCCATCCCGTTGGACAGGGAGATAACAATGAGCAGTTCTTC CASHPVGQGDNNEQFF
TRBJ1-2 TRBD1 few TRBV5-4 TGTGCCAGCAGCTTGGAAATGACAGGGGGCTTAAGCTATGGCTACACCTTC CASSLEMTGGLSYGYTF
TRBJ2-1 TRBD2 many TRBV6-2/TRBV6-3 TGTGCCAGCAGTTACCGGCTAGCGGGGGGCAATGAGCAGTTCTTC CASSYRLAGGNEQFF
TRBJ1-5 TRBD1 many TRBV27 TGTGCCAGCAGTCACACAGGGGAGGAGGGGCAGCCCCAGCATTTT CASSHTGEEGQPQHF
TRBJ2-3 TRBD2 many TRBV7-2 TGTGCCAGCAGCCCCCCTACAGTTAGCGGGAGGGCCCACCGCACAGATACGCAGTATTTT CASSPPTVSGRAHRTDTQYF
TRBJ2-7 . . TRBV29-1 TGCAGCGTAGCTGGGATCTCACCTTCCGAGCAGTACTTC CSVAGISPSEQYF
TRBJ2-3 . many TRBV7-7 TGTGCCAGCAGCTTTAGCGGAGTTAGCACAGATACGCAGTATTTT CASSFSGVSTDTQYF
TRBJ2-7 TRBD2 . TRBV4-2 TGTGCCAGCAGCCAAAGACTAGCGGAACCCTACGAGCAGTACTTC CASSQRLAEPYEQYF
TRBJ2-1 . many TRBV10-2 TGCGGTGCTGGTAACTCCTACAATGAGCAGTTCTTC CGAGNSYNEQFF
TRBJ1-3 . . TRBV10-2 TGCGCCAGCAGTGATGGGACACCAACCTCTGGAAACACCATATATTTT CASSDGTPTSGNTIYF